The next 11 T cell receptor beta chains were all read from a single sample in a study of OX40 agonist ivuxolimab in advanced cancers. Library preparation was by the immunoSEQ multiplex PCR assay. TCRdb retrieved this table from immuneACCESS and kept in-frame rearrangements only. Not all clones are present; in checked studies, unresolved V genes account for under half, and no reason is known for the remainder. Recorded for this sample are tens of thousands of clones; around 82% of them occurred a single time. Jointly, the top ten make up 7.5% to 10% of the sample. The material sequenced was CD4+ or CD8+ T cells sorted from blood, taken in a trial of the OX40 agonist ivuxolimab. The receptors here all came from an adult with an advanced solid tumor such as melanoma, head and neck, liver or kidney cancer.

This chain uses TRBV5-4 with TRBJ1-2; D not resolved. Trimming pared 0 bases from V and 0 bases from J, leaving 6 bases between. This CDR3 spans 14 amino acids. Germline V CDR1 and CDR2: SGHNT, YYREEE (reference sequence). CDR3 protein: CASSLGTTNYGYTF. CDR3 sequence (DNA): TGTGCCAGCAGCTTGGGGACTACTAACTATGGCTACACCTTC.

This clone was observed a handful of times. V is TRBV10-3 and J is TRBJ1-1, with a weak D call TRBD1 (5 bases). The V end lost 6 bases, the J end lost 1 base, and 12 bases lay between the germline ends. Germline CDR1 reads ENHRY; CDR2 reads SYGVKD. The CDR3 spans 14 residues. The DNA for the CDR3 is TGTGCCATCAGGGACCTCGGGGGGAACACTGAAGCTTTCTTT. Translation: CAIRDLGGNTEAFF.

The V gene is TRBV28, the J gene TRBJ2-5, with TRBD1 matching over 9 bases. The CDR3 has 16 amino acids. Germline V gene sequence: CDR1 MDHEN, CDR2 SYDVKM. After removal of 6 bases from V and 1 base from J, the junction contained 9 bases not matched to a gene. This CDR3 reads CASSSTGTGFQETQYF. The CDR3, as DNA: TGTGCCAGCAGCTCCACCGGGACAGGGTTCCAAGAGACCCAGTACTTC. Looking up the rest from reference TRBV28 and TRBJ2-5 gives the full variable domain: DVKVTQSSRYLVKRTGEKVFLECVQDMDHENMFWYRQDPGLGLRLIYFSYDVKMKEKGDIPEGYSVSREKKERFSLILESASTNQTSMYLCASSSTGTGFQETQYFGPGTRLLVL.

V usage is TRBV11-2 and J usage is TRBJ2-7; TRBD1 is a possible D gene (5 bases). Deletions cut 1 base from V and 4 bases from J, with 11 bases between. Per germline, CDR1 SGHAT and CDR2 FQNNGV. The CDR3 has 14 residues. CDR3 nucleotide sequence: TGTGCCAGCAGCTTAGGCGACAGTCCTTACGAGCAGTACTTC. Protein product: CASSLGDSPYEQYF.

The gene calls are TRBV9 and TRBJ1-2; TRBD1 matches 7 bases. V shed 3 bases, J shed 8 bases, and the junction held 10 bases outside the gene matches. Germline loops: CDR1 SGDLS, CDR2 YYNGEE. This CDR3 has 14 amino acids. The CDR3 DNA is TGTGCCAGCAGCGGACAGGGACGGAGGGAAGGCTACACCTTC. This gives the protein CASSGQGRREGYTF. Combining the CDR3 with reference TRBV9 and TRBJ1-2 gives the whole variable domain DSGVTQTPKHLITATGQRVTLRCSPRSGDLSVYWYQQSLDQGLQFLIQYYNGEERAKGNILERFSAQQFPDLHSELNLSSLELGDSALYFCASSGQGRREGYTFGSGTRLTVV.

This clone was seen more than once but under ten times. This chain joins TRBV10-3 and TRBJ1-2, with unresolved D. The CDR3 extends over 14 amino acids. Germline V CDR1 and CDR2: ENHRY, SYGVKD. The V end lost 4 bases, the J end lost 4 bases, and 13 bases lay between the germline ends. CDR3 nucleotide sequence: TGTGCCATCAGTGGAGGCCTTACGTTCTATGGCTACACCTTC. This translates into CAISGGLTFYGYTF.

J is TRBJ2-2 and V is TRBV19, with a weak D call TRBD2 (6 bases). CDR3 length: 14 amino acids. Trimming removed 9 bases at V and 1 base at J, with 12 bases between. Germline lookup yields CDR1 LNHDA and CDR2 SQIVND (reference sequence). The CDR3 spells CASARGQNTGELFF. Written as DNA, the CDR3 is TGTGCCAGCGCGCGGGGCCAGAACACCGGGGAGCTGTTTTTT.

The chain couples TRBV5-1 to TRBJ2-2; the D is unclear. The CDR3 extends over 15 amino acids. Germline CDR1 is SGHRS and CDR2 is YFSETQ. V lost 1 base and J 4 bases, leaving 11 bases between the germline ends. CDR3 in amino acids: CASSLSAVTTGELFF. The CDR3 region has the DNA TGCGCCAGCAGCTTGTCGGCAGTAACCACCGGGGAGCTGTTTTTT.

This chain joins TRBV28 and TRBJ2-2; D perhaps matches TRBD2 (6 bases). The V end lost 7 bases, the J end lost 2 bases, and 14 bases lay between the germline ends. Per the germline V gene, CDR1 is MDHEN and CDR2 is SYDVKM. This CDR3 region has 15 residues. Here the CDR3 reads CASTPGLTNTGELFF. The DNA of the CDR3 is TGTGCCAGCACCCCGGGACTTACAAACACCGGGGAGCTGTTTTTT.

The chain carries TRBV7-9 and TRBJ2-1; no clear D. This CDR3 contains 13 residues. The germline CDR1 and CDR2 sequences are SEHNR and FQNEAQ (reference sequence). V lost 0 bases, J lost 6 bases, and 6 bases lay in between. In DNA form, the CDR3 reads TGTGCCAGCAGCTTAGCGCCCATCAATGAGCAGTTCTTC. Its protein product is CASSLAPINEQFF. The full variable domain, in which reference TRBV7-9 and TRBJ2-1 provide the parts outside the CDR3, is DTGVSQNPRHKITKRGQNVTFRCDPISEHNRLYWYRQTLGQGPEFLTYFQNEAQLEKSRLLSDRFSAERPKGSFSTLEIQRTEQGDSAMYLCASSLAPINEQFFGPGTRLTVL.

This clone has a single count. The chain recombines TRBV7-2 with TRBJ1-5; 7 nucleotides match TRBD1. The CDR3 length is 15 residues. Germline V gene sequence: CDR1 SGHTA, CDR2 FQGNSA. Unmatched junction bases numbered 6, after V lost 1 base and J lost 6 bases. DNA of the CDR3: TGTGCCAGCAGCTTAGACCAGGGGGGAAGTCAGCCCCAGCATTTT. Its protein is CASSLDQGGSQPQHF.